This T cell receptor (beta chain) was profiled in a study of CD8 T cells in ankylosing spondylitis. Losses at the gene ends were 3 bases for V and 3 bases for J; bases not matched to a gene: 5. Germline loops: CDR1 DFQATT, CDR2 SNEGSKA (reference sequence). The CDR3 is 14 amino acids. Study findings and constraints: The study identified a TCR beta motif of under ten highly homologous variants that appeared characteristic of ankylosing spondylitis blood. Reports say disease-linked clones showed up significantly more in matched ankylosing spondylitis synovial fluid.

This clonotype was detected only a few times. Its antigen is undetermined. Quantitative 5'-RACE with molecular barcodes generated TCR beta libraries. TCRdb used MiXCR to reprocess the 5' RACE reads, holding one entry per CDR3 protein. The sample records over 450,000 distinct CDR3 sequences, about 13% being singletons. The sequencing input was blood, either unsorted or a sorted T cell fraction (not recorded which). The chain is built from TRBV20-1 and TRBJ2-1; 7 positions match TRBD2. The receptor was derived from a male donor with ankylosing spondylitis. This CDR3 is CSASGGVGYNEQFF. The CDR3 DNA is TGCAGTGCTAGTGGGGGGGTTGGCTACAATGAGCAGTTCTTC.